These 15 T cell receptor beta chains came from one sample sequenced in a study of human CD4 T cells and Enterobacteriaceae. Measured with immunoSEQ multiplex PCR; TCRdb has only the in-frame clones, and not every one. The sample lists tens of thousands of clones; roughly four fifths were seen once. All CD4+ cells other than CD45RA+CCR7+CD95- naive cells were sorted as memory, over 98% pure. Sequenced: memory CD4+ T cells from blood. The source of these receptors is a human donor in good health.

V and J are TRBV10-2 and TRBJ2-7; 8 nucleotides line up with TRBD2. The CDR3 consists of 16 residues. The ends lost 3 bases at V and 3 bases at J; junction bases unmatched: 10. Germline CDR1 and CDR2: WSHSY and SAAADI. The CDR3 DNA is TGCGCCAGCAGTGATAAAGGCGGGAGGCCACTCTACGAGCAGTACTTC. Translation gives CASSDKGGRPLYEQYF.

CDR3 amino acids: CASSLVGGMNTEAFF. The CDR3 DNA reads TGCGCCAGCAGCTTGGTTGGGGGTATGAACACTGAAGCTTTCTTT. The V gene is TRBV5-1, the J gene TRBJ1-1; possibly TRBD1 for D (5 bases). Germline V gene data show CDR1 as SGHRS and CDR2 as YFSETQ. The CDR3 totals 15 residues. V lost 0 bases to trimming and J lost 0 bases, with 9 bases between them.

V is TRBV5-6 and J is TRBJ1-5, with D possibly TRBD1 on 5 matching bases. The CDR3 is made up of 14 amino acids. Germline V CDR1 and CDR2: SGHDT, YYEEEE. The V end lost 4 bases, the J end lost 3 bases, and 11 bases lay between the germline ends. The CDR3 loop is CASSPGRINQPQHF. The CDR3 nucleotides are TGTGCCAGCAGCCCGGGACGGATCAATCAGCCCCAGCATTTT. The whole variable domain, filled in from reference TRBV5-6 and TRBJ1-5, reads DAGVTQSPTHLIKTRGQQVTLRCSPKSGHDTVSWYQQALGQGPQFIFQYYEEEERQRGNFPDRFSGHQFPNYSSELNVNALLLGDSALYLCASSPGRINQPQHFGDGTRLSIL.

The J gene is TRBJ1-2, the V gene TRBV6-5, with D maybe TRBD1 (5 bases). The length of the CDR3 is 14 residues. The germline CDR1 and CDR2 sequences are MNHEY and SVGAGI. Trimming stripped 6 bases from V and 6 bases from J, with 17 bases between. The CDR3 protein is CASRFRQFSHGYTF. In DNA form, the CDR3 reads TGTGCCAGCAGATTTCGACAGTTTTCGCATGGCTACACCTTC.

This chain uses TRBV28 with TRBJ2-7; D may correspond to TRBD1 or TRBD2 (6 bases each). The germline V and J ends were trimmed by 7 bases and 3 bases, with 13 bases remaining between them. The CDR3 is 13 residues long. Germline V gene sequence: CDR1 MDHEN, CDR2 SYDVKM. CDR3 sequence (DNA): TGTGCCAGCACCCCCGGGGGCCTCTACGAGCAGTACTTC. Translated: CASTPGGLYEQYF. The full variable domain, its missing parts supplied by reference TRBV28 and TRBJ2-7, is DVKVTQSSRYLVKRTGEKVFLECVQDMDHENMFWYRQDPGLGLRLIYFSYDVKMKEKGDIPEGYSVSREKKERFSLILESASTNQTSMYLCASTPGGLYEQYFGPGTRLTVT.

This clone was observed once. The chain has TRBV7-9 and TRBJ2-1, with 8 bases that match TRBD2. The CDR3 consists of 14 residues. The germline CDR1 and CDR2 sequences are SEHNR and FQNEAQ (reference sequence). The V gene end was trimmed by 3 bases and the J gene end by 8 bases; junction bases not matched to a gene: 6. The CDR3, as DNA: TGTGCCAGCAGCTTGAGCGGGAGTGGCGATGAGCAGTTCTTC. It codes for CASSLSGSGDEQFF.

The CDR3 here is CSGALLLTDTQYF. The CDR3 DNA sequence: TGCAGCGGGGCCCTTTTGCTCACAGATACGCAGTATTTT. The chain couples TRBV29-1 to TRBJ2-3; D remains unclear. CDR3 size: 13 residues. Trimming stripped 7 bases from V and 2 bases from J, with 13 bases between. Germline values: CDR1 SQVTM, CDR2 ANQGSEA.

The V call is TRBV19, the J call TRBJ2-7; a weak D match, TRBD1 (5 bases). V lost 5 bases and J lost 3, with 14 bases in between. The CDR3 loop spans 14 amino acids. The V gene's germline CDR1 is LNHDA and CDR2 SQIVND (reference sequence). The CDR3 DNA sequence: TGTGCCAGTAGTCCGGCAGGGATACACTACGAGCAGTACTTC. Amino acid sequence: CASSPAGIHYEQYF.

The chain carries TRBV7-9 and TRBJ2-3; 7 nucleotides align to TRBD2. The germline V gene has CDR1 SEHNR and CDR2 FQNEAQ (reference sequence). The J segment lost 5 bases and the V segment lost 3 bases, leaving 8 bases of the junction unmatched. The CDR3 sequence is 15 residues long. CDR3 sequence reads: CASSFGGSREDTQYF. As DNA, the CDR3 is TGTGCCAGCAGCTTCGGCGGGAGTCGGGAAGATACGCAGTATTTT. Full variable domain (outside the CDR3, taken from reference TRBV7-9 and TRBJ2-3): DTGVSQNPRHKITKRGQNVTFRCDPISEHNRLYWYRQTLGQGPEFLTYFQNEAQLEKSRLLSDRFSAERPKGSFSTLEIQRTEQGDSAMYLCASSFGGSREDTQYFGPGTRLTVL.

The rearrangement links TRBV5-1 to TRBJ2-2; TRBD1 might be the D (6 bases). Germline CDR1 and CDR2: SGHRS and YFSETQ. The CDR3 has 16 amino acids. The V end lost 6 bases, the J end lost 0 bases, and 15 bases lay between the germline ends. The chain's CDR3 is CASTGPTGANTGELFF. DNA for the CDR3: TGCGCCAGCACTGGGCCGACAGGCGCGAACACCGGGGAGCTGTTTTTT.

This chain uses TRBV7-2 with TRBJ1-4, with D perhaps matching TRBD1 (6 bases). This CDR3 has 18 amino acids. Germline CDR1 SGHTA, CDR2 FQGNSA. V gave up 5 bases and J gave up 1 base, with 20 bases separating them. Here the CDR3 reads CASSPSLLGAQTNEKLFF. CDR3 DNA sequence: TGTGCCAGCAGCCCTTCGCTCTTGGGGGCACAAACTAATGAAAAACTGTTTTTT.

This sequence joins TRBV6-1 and TRBJ2-7, with 8 bases that match TRBD1. From germline, CDR1 is MNHNS and CDR2 SASEGT. Trimming at V came to 8 bases and at J to 2 bases, leaving 5 bases not matched to a gene. This CDR3 has 13 amino acids. In DNA form, the CDR3 reads TGTGCCAGCGCCTCAGGGGGCCCCTACGAGCAGTACTTC. The encoded protein is CASASGGPYEQYF.

This chain links TRBV13 with TRBJ2-5; TRBD2 agrees at 12 bases. The CDR3 consists of 15 residues. CDR1 and CDR2 (germline): PRHDT, FYEKMQ (reference sequence). The J segment lost 3 bases and the V segment lost 7 bases, leaving 6 bases of the junction unmatched. CDR3 loop: CASTTPSGREETQYF. DNA for the CDR3: TGTGCCAGCACCACTCCTAGCGGGAGGGAAGAGACCCAGTACTTC.

V gene TRBV4-2 combines with J gene TRBJ2-7, with a tentative D call TRBD2 (5 bases). Trimming left V 4 bases short and J 3 bases short, with 10 bases between. The CDR3 has 13 amino acids. Germline CDR1 reads LGHNA; CDR2 reads YNFKEQ. The chain's CDR3 is CASSPGIIYEQYF. DNA of the CDR3: TGTGCCAGCAGCCCGGGGATCATCTACGAGCAGTACTTC.

The rearrangement uses TRBV11-3 and TRBJ2-2; TRBD1 matches at 9 bases. V gave up 5 bases and J gave up 7 bases; unmatched junction bases: 5. Germline V gene data show CDR1 as SGHNT and CDR2 as YENEEA. The CDR3 is made up of 14 amino acids. In DNA form, the CDR3 reads TGTGCCAGCAGCCCAGGACAGGGGAACGGGGAGCTGTTTTTT. Translation gives CASSPGQGNGELFF.